This T cell receptor beta chain was identified in a study of T cell clonality in common variable immunodeficiency. Most patients and controls had Caucasian heritage. This clone was detected many times. Using immunoSEQ multiplex PCR, the repertoire was profiled, and TCRdb retains in-frame clones only, with some absent. The record shows under 65,000 clones for this sample, with no singletons present. Sequenced: peripheral blood mononuclear cells. The TCR originated in a person aged 18 to 75 in good health.

Incomplete CDR3 DNA: TGCGCCAGCAGCCCAATCGGGACAGTGGCATGGGGGACTGGAAACACC. This encodes CASSPIGTVAWGTGNT. The full CDR3 sequence reads CASSPIGTVAWGTGNTIYF. The genes are TRBV5-1 and TRBJ1-3; 7 bases agree with TRBD1. The missing CDR3 end, 3 residues past where the read stops, is filled in from the germline J gene. The V gene's germline CDR1 is SGHRS and CDR2 YFSETQ. The junction had 18 bases not matched to a gene; V was cut back by 4 bases and J by 2 bases. This CDR3 comprises 19 residues.